Presented here are 32 T cell receptor beta chains from one specimen sequenced in a study of T-cell memory formation after mild COVID-19 (dated by TCRdb to 2020 to 2022). Receptors were amplified or captured by 5' RACE. Data came from an Illumina NovaSeq 6000. TCRdb trimmed public reads at Q25 via fastp, called clones via MiXCR and kept in-frame beta chains. Every CDR3 protein is listed once, alongside the most common genes and DNA of its rows. This sample gives a few hundred thousand distinct CDR3 sequences in total; roughly 15% of them show up just once. The top ten clonotypes cover under 25% of the sample. The sample comprised PBMCs or a T cell subset sorted from them (not recorded which). Receptor source: a man between 18 and 35 years old who had mild COVID-19 (a few samples of this study predate the infection). The sample titles of this study are shuffled in the database, so cell type and time point are left out; the donor was told from shared clones.

The table lists this clonotype with a few counts. The chain links TRBV5-1 to TRBJ1-5; TRBD1 might be the D (5 bases). Trimming shortened V by 2 bases and J by 1 base, and 10 bases separated the two germline ends. Germline loops: CDR1 SGHRS, CDR2 YFSETQ. The CDR3 spans 15 residues. CDR3 protein: CASSFSGESNQPQHF. CDR3 coding DNA: TGCGCCAGCAGCTTTTCGGGGGAAAGCAATCAGCCCCAGCATTTT.

The V and J genes are TRBV11-2 and TRBJ2-1, with a weak D call TRBD2 (5 bases). V dropped 4 bases and J dropped 8 bases, with 12 bases sitting between them. Germline values: CDR1 SGHAT, CDR2 FQNNGV. The CDR3 consists of 13 residues. The CDR3 DNA reads TGTGCCAGCAGCTCGCGGGTCGGGGATGAGCAGTTCTTC. Its translation is CASSSRVGDEQFF.

This chain uses TRBV5-6 with TRBJ1-5; no definite D call. This CDR3 is built from 14 residues. Germline V gene lookup returns CDR1 SGHDT and CDR2 YYEEEE. Deletions cut 1 base from V and 3 bases from J, with 8 bases between. The CDR3 is CASSLSGLNQPQHF. The CDR3, as DNA: TGTGCCAGCAGCTTGTCTGGGCTCAATCAGCCCCAGCATTTT.

The sample holds a few counts of this clonotype. The chain is built from TRBV30 and TRBJ1-2; D is undetermined. CDR3 length: 11 residues. V was clipped by 0 bases and J by 5 bases, with 4 bases between them. The germline V gene encodes CDR1 GTSNPN and CDR2 SVGIG (reference sequence). The CDR3, as DNA: TGTGCCTGGAGTGTACTATATGGCTACACCTTC. As protein: CAWSVLYGYTF.

The V gene is TRBV15, the J gene TRBJ2-2, with D possibly called TRBD1 or TRBD2 (6 bases each). There are 13 residues in the CDR3. Germline CDR1 LNHNV, CDR2 YYDKDF (reference sequence). V lost 8 bases and J lost 4, with 11 bases in between. The CDR3 spells CATRGPVTGELFF. The CDR3 nucleotides read TGTGCCACCCGGGGGCCCGTCACCGGGGAGCTGTTTTTT.

The genes are TRBV27 and TRBJ2-5, with a tentative D call TRBD2 (6 bases). Germline V gene data show CDR1 as MNHEY and CDR2 as SMNVEV (reference sequence). Trimming took off 0 bases at V and 5 bases at J, with 10 bases between the two ends. The CDR3 contains 14 residues. In DNA, the CDR3 is TGTGCCAGCAGTTTATCGGAGGGCGCGGAGACCCAGTACTTC. Its translation is CASSLSEGAETQYF.

The chain employs TRBV7-2 and TRBJ2-1; 12 bases map to TRBD2. V lost 5 bases to trimming and J lost 7 bases; unmatched junction nucleotides: 9. This CDR3 is built from 16 residues. Germline V gene data show CDR1 as SGHTA and CDR2 as FQGNSA. The CDR3 bases are TGTGCCAGCAGCCCGCAGACTAGCGGGGGACCTAATGAGCAGTTCTTC. Its translation is CASSPQTSGGPNEQFF.

This clonotype was seen more than once but under ten times. The J gene is TRBJ2-7, the V gene TRBV12-3 or TRBV12-4; D perhaps matches TRBD2 (5 bases). V lost 8 bases to trimming and J lost 4 bases, with 12 bases between them. The CDR3 contains 12 residues. CDR3 loop: CASEGGKYEQYV. In DNA form, the CDR3 reads TGTGCCAGCGAAGGAGGCAAATACGAGCAGTACGTC.

The rearrangement uses TRBV3-1 and TRBJ2-6; tentative D call: TRBD1 (6 bases). CDR1 and CDR2 (germline): LGHDT, YNNKEL (reference sequence). Trimming removed 0 bases at V and 0 bases at J, with 9 bases between. The CDR3 totals 17 residues. CDR3 DNA: TGTGCCAGCAGCCAAGACCGACAGGTCTCTGGGGCCAACGTCCTGACTTTC. It is translated as CASSQDRQVSGANVLTF.

This clonotype has more than one count but fewer than ten. The rearrangement uses TRBV5-1 and TRBJ1-1, with 8 bases aligning to TRBD1. The CDR3 is 13 residues long. The V and J ends lost 9 bases and 0 bases, in that order; junction bases with no gene match: 4. Germline CDR1 is SGHRS and CDR2 is YFSETQ. CDR3 nucleotides: TGCGCCACCAGGGGACAGGTGAACACTGAAGCTTTCTTT. It encodes CATRGQVNTEAFF.

This clonotype was detected a few times. The chain joins TRBV20-1 to TRBJ2-7; TRBD2 agrees at 7 bases. Trimming cost V 3 bases and J 2 bases; bases outside gene matches: 4. Looked up from germline, CDR1 is DFQATT and CDR2 is SNEGSKA (reference sequence). This CDR3 comprises 13 residues. The CDR3 reads CSARWTSTYEQYF. The DNA of the CDR3 is TGCAGTGCTAGGTGGACTAGTACCTACGAGCAGTACTTC.

The rearrangement links TRBV5-1 to TRBJ1-1; TRBD1 matches at 9 bases. There are 16 residues in the CDR3. Germline-derived CDR1 and CDR2 are SGHRS and YFSETQ. Trimming took 5 bases from V and 6 from J; bases not matched to a gene: 14. The CDR3 reads CASRVTGTGSTPEAFF. DNA for the CDR3: TGCGCCAGCAGGGTTACCGGGACAGGGAGTACGCCTGAAGCTTTCTTT.

The rearrangement links TRBV7-2 to TRBJ2-3, with D tentatively TRBD2 (6 bases). The CDR3 spans 14 residues. CDR1 and CDR2 from the germline V gene are SGHTA and FQGNSA. Trimming shortened V by 5 bases and J by 2 bases, and 11 bases separated the two germline ends. CDR3 sequence (DNA): TGTGCCAGCAGCCACGGACTAATCACAGATACGCAGTATTTT. Its protein is CASSHGLITDTQYF.

The chain combines TRBV14 with TRBJ2-7; D may match TRBD1 or TRBD2 (6 bases each). From germline, CDR1 is SGHDN and CDR2 FVKESK. The CDR3 extends over 11 amino acids. V was trimmed by 4 bases and J by 7 bases, leaving 8 bases between them. The CDR3 sequence: CASSRGGEQYV. The CDR3 coding sequence is TGTGCCAGCAGCCGAGGGGGGGAGCAGTACGTC.

The V and J genes are TRBV6-6 and TRBJ1-5; D may be TRBD1 (6 bases). The CDR3 sequence is 14 residues long. Trimming stripped 5 bases from V and 7 bases from J, with 15 bases between. Germline V gives CDR1 MNHNY, CDR2 SVGAGI (reference sequence). CDR3 loop: CASSQQGGGQPQHF. The CDR3 DNA sequence: TGTGCCAGCAGTCAACAGGGAGGAGGGCAGCCCCAGCATTTT.

The rearrangement uses TRBV6-4 and TRBJ1-2; D gene unclear. Germline CDR1 and CDR2: MRHNA and SNTAGT. CDR3 length equals 13 residues. Trimming pared 5 bases from V and 4 bases from J, leaving 11 bases between. For the CDR3, the DNA is TGTGCCAGCAGTTGGGGTCGAAGCTATGGCTACACCTTC. Encoded protein: CASSWGRSYGYTF.

In this sample, this clonotype turned up a few times. The gene calls are TRBV20-1 and TRBJ2-3, with D possibly matching TRBD1 (6 bases). The V and J ends lost 3 bases and 2 bases respectively, with 18 bases between them. Germline CDR1 reads DFQATT; CDR2 reads SNEGSKA (reference sequence). The CDR3 length is 16 residues. The CDR3 DNA sequence: TGCAGTGCTAGCCTAGGACAGAAGATAATCACAGATACGCAGTATTTT. It encodes CSASLGQKIITDTQYF.

The J gene is TRBJ2-3, the V gene TRBV20-1; either TRBD1 or TRBD2 may fit D (6 bases each). The CDR3 covers 14 residues. CDR1 and CDR2 from the germline V gene are DFQATT and SNEGSKA (reference sequence). Trimming shortened V by 4 bases and J by 0 bases, and 11 bases separated the two germline ends. The DNA of the CDR3 is TGCAGTGCTAAACGGGGGCGTAGCACAGATACGCAGTATTTT. Protein: CSAKRGRSTDTQYF.

A few counts support this clonotype. The chain joins TRBV25-1 to TRBJ2-5; TRBD2 matches 9 bases. This CDR3 spans 13 amino acids. With 4 bases clipped from V and 5 bases from J, the junction kept 2 bases outside the gene matches. Germline V gene sequence: CDR1 MGHDK, CDR2 SYGVNS. CDR3 DNA: TGTGCCAGCAGTGGCGGGGGGGCGGAGACCCAGTACTTC. This gives the protein CASSGGGAETQYF.

This clonotype has only a few counts. V gene TRBV7-9 combines with J gene TRBJ1-3; weak D call: TRBD1 (5 bases). The germline gives CDR1 SEHNR, CDR2 FQNEAQ (reference sequence). V lost 5 bases and J lost 0, with 11 bases in between. The CDR3 totals 15 residues. CDR3 protein: CASSQTVTSGNTIYF. Here the CDR3 DNA reads TGTGCCAGCAGCCAGACAGTCACCTCTGGAAACACCATATATTTT.

This clonotype was seen more than once but under ten times. The chain employs TRBV7-2 and TRBJ1-1; D ambiguous. Trimming pared 4 bases from V and 4 bases from J, leaving 16 bases between. The CDR3 has 15 residues. Germline V gives CDR1 SGHTA, CDR2 FQGNSA. The CDR3 bases are TGTGCCAGCAGCTCCCCTGGCGGGGAGGTCACTGAAGCTTTCTTT. Its translation: CASSSPGGEVTEAFF. Combining the CDR3 with reference TRBV7-2 and TRBJ1-1 gives the whole variable domain GAGVSQSPSNKVTEKGKDVELRCDPISGHTALYWYRQSLGQGLEFLIYFQGNSAPDKSGLPSDRFSAERTGGSVSTLTIQRTQQEDSAVYLCASSSPGGEVTEAFFGQGTRLTVV.

This clonotype was detected a few times. The rearrangement joins TRBV5-1 to TRBJ2-3; D may be TRBD2 (7 bases). Per germline, CDR1 SGHRS and CDR2 YFSETQ. The V end was cut by 6 bases, the J end by 2 bases, with 16 bases between. CDR3 size: 15 residues. CDR3 nucleotide sequence: TGCGCCAGCACGGGGGGCGGGGTCCCCACAGATACGCAGTATTTT. It specifies CASTGGGVPTDTQYF.

The chain couples TRBV5-1 to TRBJ1-3; D possibly corresponds to TRBD1 (5 bases). CDR1 is SGHRS and CDR2 is YFSETQ in the germline V gene. V was cut by 4 bases and J by 0 bases, with 14 bases left in between. This CDR3 is 16 amino acids long. The CDR3, as DNA: TGCGCCAGCAGCCCCAACCGGGGGTTCTCTGGAAACACCATATATTTT. Protein: CASSPNRGFSGNTIYF.

Many counts were recorded for this clonotype. The genes are TRBV7-2 and TRBJ1-3; no reliable D call. Trimming pared 1 base from V and 8 bases from J, leaving 15 bases between. The CDR3 covers 15 residues. Germline V lookup: CDR1 SGHTA, CDR2 FQGNSA. This CDR3 reads CASSLVDHAPDTIYF. In DNA form, the CDR3 reads TGTGCCAGCAGCTTAGTTGACCATGCCCCGGACACCATATATTTT.

This clonotype has more than one count but fewer than ten. As DNA, the CDR3 is TGTGCCAGCAGTGAACCTAGTGCTTCTTACACAGATACGCAGTATTTT. This encodes CASSEPSASYTDTQYF. J is TRBJ2-3 and V is TRBV6-1; D is unresolved. Trimming pared 2 bases from V and 2 bases from J, leaving 14 bases between. The CDR3 runs 16 residues. The germline CDR1 and CDR2 sequences are MNHNS and SASEGT.

This clonotype was detected a few times. The chain links TRBV6-5 to TRBJ2-7, with D uncertain. The V and J ends lost 11 bases and 2 bases respectively, with 13 bases between them. Germline values: CDR1 MNHEY, CDR2 SVGAGI. The CDR3 length is 12 residues. The CDR3 loop reads CAPSQAAYEQYF. The CDR3 DNA sequence: TGTGCCCCCTCCCAGGCCGCCTACGAGCAGTACTTC.

Many counts were recorded for this clonotype. The chain's CDR3 is CASSYWLAGPTDTQYF. DNA for the CDR3: TGTGCCAGCAGTTATTGGCTAGCGGGGCCCACAGATACGCAGTATTTT. V gene TRBV6-5 combines with J gene TRBJ2-3, with 9 nucleotides matching TRBD2. CDR3 length: 16 residues. J was trimmed by 2 bases and V by 3 bases; bases with no gene match: 6. Germline V gene sequence: CDR1 MNHEY, CDR2 SVGAGI.

The chain carries TRBV7-9 and TRBJ2-1, with TRBD2 as a possible D gene (7 bases). This CDR3 region has 15 residues. The germline V and J ends were trimmed by 3 bases and 6 bases, with 15 bases remaining between them. In germline, CDR1 is SEHNR, CDR2 FQNEAQ (reference sequence). The CDR3 loop is CASSFWRGLTNEQFF. The CDR3 nucleotides are TGTGCCAGCAGCTTCTGGCGGGGGCTTACCAATGAGCAGTTCTTC. Full variable domain (missing parts from reference TRBV7-9 and TRBJ2-1): DTGVSQNPRHKITKRGQNVTFRCDPISEHNRLYWYRQTLGQGPEFLTYFQNEAQLEKSRLLSDRFSAERPKGSFSTLEIQRTEQGDSAMYLCASSFWRGLTNEQFFGPGTRLTVL.

This clonotype appeared a single time. V is TRBV11-2 and J is TRBJ1-3; D gene unclear. CDR1 is SGHAT and CDR2 is FQNNGV in the germline V gene. This CDR3 comprises 15 residues. V lost 1 base and J 0 bases, leaving 7 bases between the germline ends. CDR3 residues: CASSLGRSSGNTIYF. Written as DNA, the CDR3 is TGTGCCAGCAGCTTAGGACGGAGCTCTGGAAACACCATATATTTT.

This clonotype was observed a few times. The CDR3 DNA sequence: TGTGCCATCAGGTTGACAGAGGCAAATTCACCCCTCCACTTT. Its translation is CAIRLTEANSPLHF. The chain joins TRBV10-3 to TRBJ1-6; tentatively, D is TRBD1 (5 bases). The CDR3 totals 14 residues. V lost 6 bases and J 7 bases, leaving 13 bases between the germline ends. Germline loops: CDR1 ENHRY, CDR2 SYGVKD.

This chain connects TRBV6-1 to TRBJ2-1; TRBD2 aligns across 7 bases. Germline V gene data show CDR1 as MNHNS and CDR2 as SASEGT. V lost 5 bases and J lost 2; bases outside the gene matches: 6. The CDR3 is made up of 15 amino acids. CDR3 residues: CASSSSGRTYNEQFF. The CDR3 DNA sequence: TGTGCCAGCAGTTCTAGCGGACGAACCTACAATGAGCAGTTCTTC.

V is TRBV20-1 and J is TRBJ2-1; D is uncertain. Trimming removed 0 bases from V and 9 bases from J, with 12 bases in between. There are 13 residues in the CDR3. Germline values: CDR1 DFQATT, CDR2 SNEGSKA (reference sequence). CDR3 residues: CSARDGRASEQFF. In nucleotides, the CDR3 is TGCAGTGCTAGAGATGGTAGGGCGTCTGAGCAGTTCTTC.